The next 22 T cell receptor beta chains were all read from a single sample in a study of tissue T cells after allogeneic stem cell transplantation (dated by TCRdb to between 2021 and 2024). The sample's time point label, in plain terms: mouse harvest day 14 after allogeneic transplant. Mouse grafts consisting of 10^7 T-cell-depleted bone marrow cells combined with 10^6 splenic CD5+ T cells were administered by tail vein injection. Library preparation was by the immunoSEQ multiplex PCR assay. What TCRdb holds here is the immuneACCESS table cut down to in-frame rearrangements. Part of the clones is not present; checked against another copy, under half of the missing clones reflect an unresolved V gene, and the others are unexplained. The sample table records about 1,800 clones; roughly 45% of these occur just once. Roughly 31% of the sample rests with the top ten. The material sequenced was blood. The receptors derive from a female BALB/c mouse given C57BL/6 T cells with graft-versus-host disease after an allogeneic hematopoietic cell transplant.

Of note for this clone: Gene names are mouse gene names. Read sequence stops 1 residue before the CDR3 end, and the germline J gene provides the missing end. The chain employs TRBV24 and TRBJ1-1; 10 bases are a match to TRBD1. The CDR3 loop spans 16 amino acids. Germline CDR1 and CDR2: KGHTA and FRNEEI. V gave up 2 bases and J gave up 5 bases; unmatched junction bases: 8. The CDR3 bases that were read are TGTGCCAGCAGTCTGGATTCGGGACAGGGGAGGACAGAAGTCTTC. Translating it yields CASSLDSGQGRTEVF. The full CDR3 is CASSLDSGQGRTEVFF.

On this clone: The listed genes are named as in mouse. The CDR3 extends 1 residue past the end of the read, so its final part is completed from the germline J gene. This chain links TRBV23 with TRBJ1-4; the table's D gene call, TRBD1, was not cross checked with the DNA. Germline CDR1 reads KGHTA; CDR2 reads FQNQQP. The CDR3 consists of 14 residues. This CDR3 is CSSSQDRGNERLFF. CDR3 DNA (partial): TGCTCCAGCAGTCAGGACAGGGGGAACGAAAGATTATTT.

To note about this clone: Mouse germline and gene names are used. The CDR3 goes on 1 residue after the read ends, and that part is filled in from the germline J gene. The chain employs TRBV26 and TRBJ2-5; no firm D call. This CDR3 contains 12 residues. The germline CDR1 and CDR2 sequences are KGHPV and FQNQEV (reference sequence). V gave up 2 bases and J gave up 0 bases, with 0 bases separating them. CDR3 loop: CASSLNQDTQYF. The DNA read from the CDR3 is TGTGCCAGCAGTCTGAACCAAGACACCCAGTAC.

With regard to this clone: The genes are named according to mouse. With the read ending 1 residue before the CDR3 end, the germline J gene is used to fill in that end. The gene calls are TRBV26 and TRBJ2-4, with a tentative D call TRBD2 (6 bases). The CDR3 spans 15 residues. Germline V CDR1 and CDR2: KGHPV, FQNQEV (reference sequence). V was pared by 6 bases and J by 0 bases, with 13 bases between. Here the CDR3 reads CASSPDWTSQNTLYF. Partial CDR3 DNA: TGTGCCAGCAGCCCCGACTGGACTAGTCAAAACACCTTGTAC.

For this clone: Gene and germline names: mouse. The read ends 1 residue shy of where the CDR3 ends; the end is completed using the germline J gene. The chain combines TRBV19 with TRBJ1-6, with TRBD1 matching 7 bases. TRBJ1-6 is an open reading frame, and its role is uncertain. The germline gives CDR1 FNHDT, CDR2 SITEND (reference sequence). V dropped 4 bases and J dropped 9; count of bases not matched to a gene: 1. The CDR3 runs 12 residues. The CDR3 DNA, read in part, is TGTGCCAGCAGTCGACAGGGTTCGCCCCTCTAC. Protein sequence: CASSRQGSPLY. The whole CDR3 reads CASSRQGSPLYF.

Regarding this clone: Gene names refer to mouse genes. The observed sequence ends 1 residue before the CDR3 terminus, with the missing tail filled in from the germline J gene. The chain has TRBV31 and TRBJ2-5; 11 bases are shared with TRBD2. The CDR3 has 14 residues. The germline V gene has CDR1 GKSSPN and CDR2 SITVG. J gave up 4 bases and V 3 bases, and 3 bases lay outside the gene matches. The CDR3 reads CAWRKTGGEDTQYF. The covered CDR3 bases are TGTGCCTGGAGAAAGACTGGGGGGGAAGACACCCAGTAC.

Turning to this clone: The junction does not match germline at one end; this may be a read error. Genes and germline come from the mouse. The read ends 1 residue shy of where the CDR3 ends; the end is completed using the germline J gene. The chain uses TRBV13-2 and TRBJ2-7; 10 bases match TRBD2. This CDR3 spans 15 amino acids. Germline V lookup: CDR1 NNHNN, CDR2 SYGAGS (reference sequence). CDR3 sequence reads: CASSDAGTGDYEQYF. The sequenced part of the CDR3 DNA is TGTGCCAGCAGTGATGCCGGGACTGGGGACTATGAACAGTAC.

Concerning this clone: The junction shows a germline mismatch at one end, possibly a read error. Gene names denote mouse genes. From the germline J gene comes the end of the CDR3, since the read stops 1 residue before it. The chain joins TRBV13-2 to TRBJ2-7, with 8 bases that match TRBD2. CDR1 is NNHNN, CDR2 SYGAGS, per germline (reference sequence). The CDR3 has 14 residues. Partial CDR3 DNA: TGTGCCAGCAGTGATGCAACTGGGGGATATGAACAGTAC. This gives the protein CASSDATGGYEQY. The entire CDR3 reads CASSDATGGYEQYF.

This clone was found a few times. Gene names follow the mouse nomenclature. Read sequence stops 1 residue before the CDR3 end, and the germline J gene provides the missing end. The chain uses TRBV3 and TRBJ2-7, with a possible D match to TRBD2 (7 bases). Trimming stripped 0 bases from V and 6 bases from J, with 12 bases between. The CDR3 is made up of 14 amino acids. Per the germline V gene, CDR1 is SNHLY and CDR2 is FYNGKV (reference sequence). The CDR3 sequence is CASSLAGGRAEQYF. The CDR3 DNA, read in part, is TGTGCCAGCAGCTTAGCTGGGGGGCGCGCTGAACAGTAC.

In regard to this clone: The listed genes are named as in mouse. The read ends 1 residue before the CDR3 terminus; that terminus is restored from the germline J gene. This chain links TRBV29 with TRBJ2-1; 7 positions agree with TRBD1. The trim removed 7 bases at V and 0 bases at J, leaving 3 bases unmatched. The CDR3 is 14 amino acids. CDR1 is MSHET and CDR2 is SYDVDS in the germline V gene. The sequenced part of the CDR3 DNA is TGTGCTAGCACCCCAGGGGGTAACTATGCTGAGCAGTTC. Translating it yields CASTPGGNYAEQF. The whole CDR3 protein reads CASTPGGNYAEQFF. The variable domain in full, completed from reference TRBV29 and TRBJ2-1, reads DMKVTQMPRYLIKRMGENVLLECGQDMSHETMYWYRQDPGLGLQLIYISYDVDSNSEGDIPKGYRVSRKKREHFSLILDSAKTNQTSVYFCASTPGGNYAEQFFGPGTRLTVL.

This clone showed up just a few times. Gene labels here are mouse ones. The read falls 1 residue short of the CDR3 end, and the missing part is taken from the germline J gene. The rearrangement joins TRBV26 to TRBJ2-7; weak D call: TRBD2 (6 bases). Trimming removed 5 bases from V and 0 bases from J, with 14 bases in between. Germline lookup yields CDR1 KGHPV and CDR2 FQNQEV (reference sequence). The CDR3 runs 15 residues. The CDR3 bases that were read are TGTGCCAGCAGTTCATCGGGACTTAGCTCCTATGAACAGTAC. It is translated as CASSSSGLSSYEQY. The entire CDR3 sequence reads CASSSSGLSSYEQYF.

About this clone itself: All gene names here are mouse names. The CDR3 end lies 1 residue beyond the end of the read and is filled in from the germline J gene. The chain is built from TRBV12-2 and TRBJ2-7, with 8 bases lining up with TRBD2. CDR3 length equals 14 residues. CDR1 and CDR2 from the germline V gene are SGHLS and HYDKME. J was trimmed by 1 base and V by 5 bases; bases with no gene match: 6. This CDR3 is CASLTGAFSYEQYF. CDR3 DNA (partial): TGTGCCAGCTTGACTGGGGCCTTTTCCTATGAACAGTAC.

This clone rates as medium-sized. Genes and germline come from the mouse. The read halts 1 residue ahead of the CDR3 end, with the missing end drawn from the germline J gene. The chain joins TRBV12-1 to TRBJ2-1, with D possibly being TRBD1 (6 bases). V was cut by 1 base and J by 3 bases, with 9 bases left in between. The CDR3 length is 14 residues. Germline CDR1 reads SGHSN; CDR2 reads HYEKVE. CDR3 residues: CASSLGTIYAEQFF. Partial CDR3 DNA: TGTGCCAGCTCTCTTGGGACAATCTATGCTGAGCAGTTC.

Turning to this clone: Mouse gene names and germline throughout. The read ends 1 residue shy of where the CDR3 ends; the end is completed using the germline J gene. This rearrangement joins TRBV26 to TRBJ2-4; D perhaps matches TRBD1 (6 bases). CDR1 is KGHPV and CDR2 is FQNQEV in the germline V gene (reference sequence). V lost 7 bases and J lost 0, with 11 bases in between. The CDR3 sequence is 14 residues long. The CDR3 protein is CASTPGTSQNTLYF. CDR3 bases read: TGTGCCAGCACCCCCGGGACAAGTCAAAACACCTTGTAC.

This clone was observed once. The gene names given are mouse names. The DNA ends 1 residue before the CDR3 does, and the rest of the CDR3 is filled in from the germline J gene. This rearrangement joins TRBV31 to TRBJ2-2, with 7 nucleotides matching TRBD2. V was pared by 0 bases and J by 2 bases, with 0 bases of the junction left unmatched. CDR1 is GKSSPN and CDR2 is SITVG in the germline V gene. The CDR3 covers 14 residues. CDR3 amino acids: CAWSLGGNTGQLYF. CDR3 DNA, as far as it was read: TGTGCCTGGAGTCTTGGGGGGAACACCGGGCAGCTCTAC.

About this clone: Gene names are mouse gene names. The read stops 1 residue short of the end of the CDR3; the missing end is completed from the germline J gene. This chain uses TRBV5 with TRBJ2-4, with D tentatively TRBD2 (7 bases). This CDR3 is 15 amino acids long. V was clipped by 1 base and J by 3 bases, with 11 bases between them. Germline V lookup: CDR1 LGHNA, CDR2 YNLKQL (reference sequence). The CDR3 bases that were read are TGTGCCAGCAGCCAAGGGGGGGCGCGACAAAACACCTTGTAC. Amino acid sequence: CASSQGGARQNTLY. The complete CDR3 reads CASSQGGARQNTLYF.

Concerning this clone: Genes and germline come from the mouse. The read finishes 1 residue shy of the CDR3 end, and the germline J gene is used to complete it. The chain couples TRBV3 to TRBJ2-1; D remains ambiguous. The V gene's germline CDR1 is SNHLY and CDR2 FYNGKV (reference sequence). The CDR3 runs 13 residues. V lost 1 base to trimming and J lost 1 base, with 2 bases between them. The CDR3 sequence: CASSLDNYAEQFF. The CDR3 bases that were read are TGTGCCAGCAGCTTAGACAACTATGCTGAGCAGTTC. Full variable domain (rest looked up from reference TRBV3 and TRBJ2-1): GPKVLQIPSHQIIDMGQMVTLNCDPVSNHLYFYWYKQILGQQMEFLVNFYNGKVMEKSKLFKDQFSVERPDGSYFTLKIQPTALEDSAVYFCASSLDNYAEQFFGPGTRLTVL.

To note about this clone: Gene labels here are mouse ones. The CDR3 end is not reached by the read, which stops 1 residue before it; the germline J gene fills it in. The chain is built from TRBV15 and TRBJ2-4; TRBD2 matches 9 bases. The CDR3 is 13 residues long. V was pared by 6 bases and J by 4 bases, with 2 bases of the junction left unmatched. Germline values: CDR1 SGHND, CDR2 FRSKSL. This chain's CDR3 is CASRTGGKNTLYF. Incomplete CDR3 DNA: TGTGCCAGCAGGACTGGGGGTAAAAACACCTTGTAC.

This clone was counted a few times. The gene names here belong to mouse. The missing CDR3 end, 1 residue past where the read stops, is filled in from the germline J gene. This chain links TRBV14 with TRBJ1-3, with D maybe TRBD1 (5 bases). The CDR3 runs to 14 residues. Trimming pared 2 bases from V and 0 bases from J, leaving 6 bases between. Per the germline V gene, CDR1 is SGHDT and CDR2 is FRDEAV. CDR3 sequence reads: CASSFGASGNTLYF. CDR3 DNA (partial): TGTGCCAGCAGTTTTGGGGCTTCTGGAAATACGCTCTAT.

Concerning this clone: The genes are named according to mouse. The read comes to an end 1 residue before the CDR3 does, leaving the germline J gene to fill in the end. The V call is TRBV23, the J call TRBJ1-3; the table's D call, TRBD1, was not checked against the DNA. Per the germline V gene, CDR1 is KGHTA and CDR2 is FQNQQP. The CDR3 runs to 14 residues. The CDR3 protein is CSSSPDRAGNTLYF. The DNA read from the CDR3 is TGCTCCAGCAGTCCAGACAGGGCTGGAAATACGCTCTAT.

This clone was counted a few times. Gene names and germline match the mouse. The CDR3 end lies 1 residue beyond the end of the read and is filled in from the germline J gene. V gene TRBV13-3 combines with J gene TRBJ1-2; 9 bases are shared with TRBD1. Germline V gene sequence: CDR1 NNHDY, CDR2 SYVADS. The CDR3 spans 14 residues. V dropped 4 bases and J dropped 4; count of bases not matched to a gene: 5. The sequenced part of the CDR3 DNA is TGTGCCAGCAGTTCGGGACAGGGTGGCTCCGACTACACC. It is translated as CASSSGQGGSDYT. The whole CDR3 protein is CASSSGQGGSDYTF.

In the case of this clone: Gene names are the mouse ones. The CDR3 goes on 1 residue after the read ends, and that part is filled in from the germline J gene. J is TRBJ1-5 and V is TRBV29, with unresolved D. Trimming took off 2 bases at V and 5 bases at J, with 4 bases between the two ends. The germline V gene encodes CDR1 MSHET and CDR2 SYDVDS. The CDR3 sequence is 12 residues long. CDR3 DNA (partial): TGTGCTAGCAGTTTAGCAGACCAGGCTCCGCTT. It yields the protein CASSLADQAPL. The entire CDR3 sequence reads CASSLADQAPLF.